The sequence of this T cell receptor beta chain was determined in a study of T cells in Graves' hyperthyroidism and ophthalmopathy. The study, taken as a whole, reports: Most thyroid-expanded clonotypes above 0.001 were also found in blood.

RNA transcripts gave rise to amplified TCR beta CDR3 regions. When the TCR CDR3 underwent first-round RT-PCR, the HTBI primer set was used. One entry per CDR3 protein results from TCRdb running MiXCR on the multiplex PCR reads. In the table there are roughly 300,000 distinct CDR3 sequences, less than 30% of which are singletons. Patients aged 18 to 65 with hyperthyroidism were newly diagnosed, with duration under 2 months. Reasons for excluding patients were uncontrolled infection, other autoimmune disease, pregnancy or lactation. Cells are PBMCs isolated from over 7.5 ml of fresh blood. This clonotype was picked up many times. Its antigen is not known. This receptor was taken from a middle-aged man with Graves' hyperthyroidism that later progressed to Graves' ophthalmopathy. Specimen: blood.

The chain's CDR3 is CASSSRGPKNIQYF. CDR3 coding DNA: TGTGCCAGCAGCTCAAGGGGGCCTAAAAACATTCAGTACTTC. The genes are TRBV5-4 and TRBJ2-4; 7 bases are a match to TRBD1. The CDR3 is 14 amino acids. V was clipped by 3 bases and J by 4 bases; unmatched bases: 4. Germline-derived CDR1 and CDR2 are SGHNT and YYREEE (reference sequence).